This TCR beta chain is drawn from a study of T cell responses to AZD1222 COVID-19 vaccine. General study results and limits: After two AZD1222 doses, spike-specific TCR breadth and depth rose versus day 0.

CDR1 KGHSH and CDR2 LQKENI come from the germline V gene. Losses at the gene ends were 2 bases for V and 3 bases for J; bases not matched to a gene: 0. CDR3 size: 13 residues. Concerning this clone itself: Its specificity is not known.

Clones were sequenced by immunoSEQ multiplex PCR, and TCRdb holds only the in-frame ones, with some missing. The sample holds some 130,000 clones, more than 75% seen once. The sequence was collected from an adult who received the AZD1222 COVID-19 vaccine. This sequence joins TRBV18 and TRBJ2-5; 7 nucleotides agree with TRBD1. The sample consisted of peripheral blood, taken 28 days after the second AZD1222 dose. The CDR3 DNA reads TGTGCCAGCTCACCAGACAGGGAAGAGACCCAGTACTTC. As protein: CASSPDREETQYF.